This T cell receptor (beta chain) was recovered during a study of beta chain features in type 1 diabetes. Whole-study results and caveats: Relative to healthy donors, patients appeared to have naive, central memory and Treg TCRB repertoires that were more similar. All four CD4+ subsets of Type 1 diabetes patients contained TCRB CDR3s that were moderately but significantly shorter.

This clone was seen a handful of times. Its matching antigen is unknown. Other DNA sequences in this sample translate to the same CDR3. TCRB transcripts that were expressed got sequenced, as all of the isolated RNA had been reverse transcribed. The repertoire was sequenced with immunoSEQ multiplex PCR; TCRdb's copy has only in-frame clones and lacks some. Here the sample spans a few hundred thousand clones, around 28% being singletons. This CDR3 is built from 17 residues. The V gene's germline CDR1 is SQVTM and CDR2 ANQGSEA. Trimming cost V 1 base and J 2 bases; bases outside gene matches: 11. Sequenced sample: naive CD4+ T cells from blood. The TCR sequence derives from a man between 18 and 35 years old in good health. V is TRBV29-1 and J is TRBJ2-4; 7 bases agree with TRBD1. CDR3 DNA: TGCAGCGTTGAAGGGGCAGGGGGAATAAGCCCCAAAAACATTCAGTACTTC. Amino acids: CSVEGAGGISPKNIQYF. Looking up the rest from reference TRBV29-1 and TRBJ2-4 gives the full variable domain: SAVISQKPSRDICQRGTSLTIQCQVDSQVTMMFWYRQQPGQSLTLIATANQGSEATYESGFVIDKFPISRPNLTFSTLTVSNMSPEDSSIYLCSVEGAGGISPKNIQYFGAGTRLSVL.